One sample yielded the 21 T cell receptor beta chains listed below, sequenced in a study of T-cell reconstitution after alpha-beta-depleted transplantation in children. Preparation of the TCRbeta library used unique molecular identifiers. TCRdb re-analysed the PCR reads in MiXCR, keeping a single row per CDR3 protein. The sample contains about 980,000 distinct CDR3 sequences, around 30% of which appear only once. The sequencing here drew on PBMCs, mostly from graft donor cells, taken 360 days after TCRalphabeta/CD19-depleted stem cell transplant. These receptors were collected from a boy less than two years old who had a stem cell transplant for SCID, so the T cells may come from the graft donor.

In its sample, this clonotype was seen a few times. The V call is TRBV7-2, the J call TRBJ2-3; TRBD1 or TRBD2 may be the D gene (5 bases each). The CDR3 consists of 14 residues. V was cut by 6 bases and J by 6 bases, with 16 bases left in between. Germline lookup yields CDR1 SGHTA and CDR2 FQGNSA. The CDR3 sequence: CASRPSGGADTQYF. The DNA of the CDR3 is TGTGCCAGCAGGCCAAGTGGGGGAGCGGATACGCAGTATTTT.

The rearrangement joins TRBV20-1 to TRBJ2-1, with 10 bases matching TRBD2. Germline CDR1 DFQATT, CDR2 SNEGSKA (reference sequence). The CDR3 runs to 15 residues. The V gene end was trimmed by 4 bases and the J gene end by 5 bases; junction bases not matched to a gene: 8. CDR3 residues: CSATSGSRENNEQFF. Here the CDR3 DNA reads TGCAGTGCTACTAGCGGGAGTCGGGAGAACAATGAGCAGTTCTTC.

The chain couples TRBV2 to TRBJ2-7; D uncertain. V was shortened by 7 bases and J by 2 bases, with 9 bases between the two germline ends. Germline V gene sequence: CDR1 SNHLY, CDR2 FYNNEI. CDR3 length: 12 residues. DNA of the CDR3: TGTGCCAGCAAGTACAGCCCCTACGAGCAGTACTTC. This gives the protein CASKYSPYEQYF.

This clonotype was counted between two and nine times. This chain links TRBV4-1 with TRBJ2-3; D uncertain. With 1 base removed from V and 6 bases from J, the gap between germline ends came to 8 bases. The CDR3 extends over 13 amino acids. The V gene's germline CDR1 is MGHRA and CDR2 YSYEKL. The CDR3 sequence is CASSQVGRDTQYF. The CDR3 DNA reads as TGCGCCAGCAGCCAAGTCGGGCGGGATACGCAGTATTTT.

This clonotype has a handful of counts. This chain connects TRBV20-1 to TRBJ1-1, with D possibly TRBD1 on 6 matching bases. The CDR3 has 13 residues. CDR1 is DFQATT, CDR2 SNEGSKA, per germline (reference sequence). V gave up 6 bases and J gave up 5 bases, with 16 bases separating them. The CDR3 loop is CSAPDRLGTEAFF. In nucleotides, the CDR3 is TGCAGTGCACCCGACAGGTTGGGGACTGAAGCTTTCTTT.

The chain uses TRBV5-1 and TRBJ2-4, with TRBD1 matching over 7 bases. The V segment lost 3 bases and the J segment 0 bases; nucleotides outside the gene matches: 6. This CDR3 comprises 16 residues. CDR1 is SGHRS, CDR2 YFSETQ, per germline. The CDR3 sequence: CASSWDRRLAKNIQYF. The CDR3 DNA follows: TGCGCCAGCAGCTGGGACAGAAGACTAGCCAAAAACATTCAGTACTTC.

The V call is TRBV12-3 or TRBV12-4, the J call TRBJ2-7; D gene unclear. The ends were cut back, 1 base at V and 3 bases at J, with 10 bases in the middle. CDR3 size: 14 residues. The CDR3 coding sequence is TGTGCCAGCAGTTTAGGACACGGCATCTACGAGCAGTACTTC. It encodes CASSLGHGIYEQYF.

The rearrangement links TRBV14 to TRBJ2-3; D gene uncertain. The ends were cut back, 4 bases at V and 8 bases at J, with 7 bases in the middle. The CDR3 length is 11 residues. The germline V gene encodes CDR1 SGHDN and CDR2 FVKESK. CDR3 amino acids: CASSLKATQYF. The CDR3, as DNA: TGTGCCAGCAGCCTAAAAGCTACGCAGTATTTT.

This clonotype was seen a handful of times. CDR3 nucleotide sequence: TGCAGCGTTCAGGCTTTCTTGGATACGCAGTATTTT. Protein product: CSVQAFLDTQYF. The V and J genes are TRBV29-1 and TRBJ2-3; D remains ambiguous. V was cut by 5 bases and J by 6 bases, with 12 bases left in between. Per germline, CDR1 SQVTM and CDR2 ANQGSEA. This CDR3 contains 12 residues.

The rearrangement joins TRBV20-1 to TRBJ2-7; D not resolved. Per germline, CDR1 DFQATT and CDR2 SNEGSKA (reference sequence). The ends were cut back, 5 bases at V and 3 bases at J, with 8 bases in the middle. The CDR3 length is 11 residues. The CDR3 DNA follows: TGCAGTGCTCCGAAAGGCTACGAGCAGTACTTC. Its translation: CSAPKGYEQYF.

V and J are TRBV7-6 and TRBJ1-1; D perhaps matches TRBD1 (5 bases). V was clipped by 2 bases and J by 2 bases, with 18 bases between them. The CDR3 sequence is 17 residues long. Per the germline V gene, CDR1 is SGHVS and CDR2 is FNYEAQ. The CDR3 nucleotides are TGTGCCAGCAGCTTAATCGGGGGGTGGGGTCGTAACACTGAAGCTTTCTTT. Translating gives CASSLIGGWGRNTEAFF. The complete variable domain, with remaining parts taken from reference TRBV7-6 and TRBJ1-1, reads GAGVSQSPRYKVTKRGQDVALRCDPISGHVSLYWYRQALGQGPEFLTYFNYEAQQDKSGLPNDRFSAERPEGSISTLTIQRTEQRDSAMYRCASSLIGGWGRNTEAFFGQGTRLTVV.

The V and J genes are TRBV20-1 and TRBJ2-7; 9 positions match TRBD2. Unmatched junction bases numbered 9, after V lost 6 bases and J lost 3 bases. CDR3 size: 14 residues. CDR1 and CDR2 (germline): DFQATT, SNEGSKA (reference sequence). CDR3 in amino acids: CSAIGGLANYEQYF. The DNA for the CDR3 is TGCAGTGCCATAGGGGGACTAGCTAACTACGAGCAGTACTTC.

This clonotype was counted a few times. V usage is TRBV11-2 and J usage is TRBJ2-5; TRBD2 matches 11 bases. The trim removed 3 bases at V and 4 bases at J, leaving 16 bases unmatched. The CDR3 loop spans 19 amino acids. Germline CDR1 and CDR2: SGHAT and FQNNGV. Written as DNA, the CDR3 is TGTGCCAGCAGCTTGGGCAGCAGACTAGCGGGGAGCCCCTCAGAGACCCAGTACTTC. This translates into CASSLGSRLAGSPSETQYF.

The CDR3 nucleotides read TGTGCCAGCAGCATCCGGGACACGCATAGGTTTAGGGTCTACAATGAGCAGTTCTTC. Translating gives CASSIRDTHRFRVYNEQFF. This sequence joins TRBV11-2 and TRBJ2-1, with D possibly matching TRBD1 (6 bases). CDR3 size: 19 residues. CDR1 and CDR2 (germline): SGHAT, FQNNGV. The V gene lost 5 bases and the J gene lost 3 bases, with 26 bases spanning the gap.

The rearrangement links TRBV7-3 to TRBJ2-2, with TRBD2 matching 10 bases. V shed 0 bases and J 6 bases; nucleotides not matched to a gene: 4. The CDR3 extends over 16 amino acids. Germline CDR1 reads SGHTA; CDR2 reads FQGTGA. The CDR3 DNA follows: TGTGCCAGCAGCTTAACGCTACTAGCGGGGTCCGGGGAGCTGTTTTTT. Translating gives CASSLTLLAGSGELFF.

This clonotype showed up just once. The chain employs TRBV4-3 and TRBJ2-5; the match to TRBD2 covers 9 bases. This CDR3 is 18 amino acids long. CDR1 is LGHNA and CDR2 is YSLEER in the germline V gene. With 1 base clipped from V and 4 bases from J, the junction kept 13 bases outside the gene matches. The chain's CDR3 is CASSQGVGGGAGGETQYF. In DNA, the CDR3 is TGCGCCAGCAGCCAAGGGGTAGGCGGGGGGGCCGGTGGAGAGACCCAGTACTTC.

This clonotype was counted a few times. The CDR3, as DNA: TGTGCCAGCAGTAGCTTTTTCTCTGGAAACACCATATATTTT. Translated, it gives CASSSFFSGNTIYF. The rearrangement links TRBV7-9 to TRBJ1-3, with D uncertain. The CDR3 is 14 amino acids. CDR1 is SEHNR, CDR2 FQNEAQ, per germline (reference sequence). Trimming took 6 bases from V and 0 from J, leaving 9 bases between them.

CDR3: CASSTPGLAGAPTNTGELFF. The CDR3 DNA reads TGTGCCAGCAGCACCCCAGGACTAGCGGGGGCCCCTACGAACACCGGGGAGCTGTTTTTT. The chain joins TRBV4-2 to TRBJ2-2; 13 nucleotides line up with TRBD2. CDR3 length equals 20 residues. V was pared by 5 bases and J by 0 bases, with 12 bases of the junction left unmatched. In germline, CDR1 is LGHNA, CDR2 YNFKEQ.

This clonotype was observed a few times. The chain has TRBV12-3 or TRBV12-4 and TRBJ1-4; no clear D. The CDR3 length is 15 residues. V lost 7 bases, J lost 0 bases, and 12 bases lay in between. This chain's CDR3 is CASKATRATNEKLFF. CDR3 nucleotides: TGTGCCAGCAAAGCAACACGCGCAACTAATGAAAAACTGTTTTTT.

This chain connects TRBV7-8 to TRBJ2-1; 11 bases map to TRBD2. CDR1 is SGHVS, CDR2 FQNEAQ, per germline. Trimming took 5 bases from V and 5 from J; bases not matched to a gene: 11. The CDR3 loop spans 17 amino acids. The CDR3 DNA reads as TGTGCCAGCAGCGAGGAGGCCAGACTAGCGGGGAACAATGAGCAGTTCTTC. It encodes CASSEEARLAGNNEQFF.

This clonotype occurred a few times. The V call is TRBV27, the J call TRBJ2-5, with D maybe TRBD1 (6 bases). Trimming removed 11 bases at V and 2 bases at J, with 15 bases between. This CDR3 comprises 13 residues. The germline gives CDR1 MNHEY, CDR2 SMNVEV (reference sequence). CDR3 in amino acids: CAYREPLQETQYF. The CDR3 DNA sequence: TGTGCCTACAGGGAGCCCCTACAAGAGACCCAGTACTTC.